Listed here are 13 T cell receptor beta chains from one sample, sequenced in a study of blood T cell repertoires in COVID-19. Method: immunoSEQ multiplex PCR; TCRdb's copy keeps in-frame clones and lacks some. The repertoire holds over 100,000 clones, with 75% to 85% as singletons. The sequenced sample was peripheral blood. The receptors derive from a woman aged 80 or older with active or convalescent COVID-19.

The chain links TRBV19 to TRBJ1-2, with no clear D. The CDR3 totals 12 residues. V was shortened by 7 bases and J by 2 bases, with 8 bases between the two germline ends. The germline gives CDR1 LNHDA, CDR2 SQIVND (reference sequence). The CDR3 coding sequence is TGTGCCAGTATGGAGCAGAACTATGGCTACACCTTC. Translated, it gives CASMEQNYGYTF.

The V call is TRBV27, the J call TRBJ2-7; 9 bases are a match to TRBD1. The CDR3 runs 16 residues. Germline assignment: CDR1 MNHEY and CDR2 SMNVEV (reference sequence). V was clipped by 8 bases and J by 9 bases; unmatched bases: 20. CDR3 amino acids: CASLPLGGTGSGGQYF. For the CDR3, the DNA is TGTGCCAGCCTACCTTTAGGCGGGACAGGGTCAGGTGGGCAGTACTTC.

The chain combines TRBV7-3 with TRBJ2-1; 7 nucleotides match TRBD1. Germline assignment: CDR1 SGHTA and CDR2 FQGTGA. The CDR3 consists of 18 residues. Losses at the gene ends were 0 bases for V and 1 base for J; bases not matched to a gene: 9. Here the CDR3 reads CASSLTGTAKSSYNEQFF. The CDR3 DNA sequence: TGTGCCAGCAGCTTAACGGGGACAGCCAAATCGTCCTACAATGAGCAGTTCTTC.

For the CDR3, the DNA is TGTGCCAGCAGTTTCGACAGGAACGGTCAGCCCCAGCATTTT. As protein: CASSFDRNGQPQHF. The chain joins TRBV6-5 to TRBJ1-5, with D perhaps TRBD1 (6 bases). V was shortened by 4 bases and J by 6 bases, with 13 bases between the two germline ends. Germline-derived CDR1 and CDR2 are MNHEY and SVGAGI. CDR3 length: 14 amino acids.

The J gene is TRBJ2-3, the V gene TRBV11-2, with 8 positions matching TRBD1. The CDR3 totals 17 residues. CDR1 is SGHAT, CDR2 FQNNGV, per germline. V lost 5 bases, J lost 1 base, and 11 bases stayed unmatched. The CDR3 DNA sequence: TGTGCCAGCAGCCAACTACGGACAGGGTTTGGCACAGATACGCAGTATTTT. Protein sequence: CASSQLRTGFGTDTQYF.

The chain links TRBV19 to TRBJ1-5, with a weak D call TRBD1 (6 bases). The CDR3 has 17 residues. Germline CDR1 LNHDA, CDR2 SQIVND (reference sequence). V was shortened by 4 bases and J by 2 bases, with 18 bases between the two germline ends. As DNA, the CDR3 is TGTGCCAGTAGTACCGACAGGAGGAGGATGGGCAATCAGCCCCAGCATTTT. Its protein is CASSTDRRRMGNQPQHF.

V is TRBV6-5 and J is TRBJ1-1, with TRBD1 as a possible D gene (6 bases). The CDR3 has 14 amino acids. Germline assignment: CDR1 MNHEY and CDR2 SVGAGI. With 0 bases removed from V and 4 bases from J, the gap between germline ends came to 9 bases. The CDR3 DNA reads TGTGCCAGCAGTTACTCAAGACAGGTCACTGAAGCTTTCTTT. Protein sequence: CASSYSRQVTEAFF.

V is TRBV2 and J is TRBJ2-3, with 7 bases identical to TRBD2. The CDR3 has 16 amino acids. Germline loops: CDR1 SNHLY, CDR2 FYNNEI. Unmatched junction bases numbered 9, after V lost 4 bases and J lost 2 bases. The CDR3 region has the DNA TGTGCCAGCAGTGCCGAATCGGGACTACCCACAGATACGCAGTATTTT. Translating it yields CASSAESGLPTDTQYF.

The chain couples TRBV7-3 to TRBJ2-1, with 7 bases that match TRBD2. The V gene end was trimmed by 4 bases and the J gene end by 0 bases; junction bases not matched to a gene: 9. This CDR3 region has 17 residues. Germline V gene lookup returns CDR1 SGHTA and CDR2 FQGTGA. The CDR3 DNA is TGTGCCAGCAGCTACCACCCGCGGGAGCCCTCCTACAATGAGCAGTTCTTC. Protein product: CASSYHPREPSYNEQFF.

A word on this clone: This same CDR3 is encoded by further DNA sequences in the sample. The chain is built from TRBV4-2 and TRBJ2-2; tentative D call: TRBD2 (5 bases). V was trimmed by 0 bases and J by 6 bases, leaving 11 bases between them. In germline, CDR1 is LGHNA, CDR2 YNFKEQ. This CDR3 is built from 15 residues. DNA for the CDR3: TGTGCCAGCAGCCAAGATCTCCTAGCTTCCGGGGAGCTGTTTTTT. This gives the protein CASSQDLLASGELFF.

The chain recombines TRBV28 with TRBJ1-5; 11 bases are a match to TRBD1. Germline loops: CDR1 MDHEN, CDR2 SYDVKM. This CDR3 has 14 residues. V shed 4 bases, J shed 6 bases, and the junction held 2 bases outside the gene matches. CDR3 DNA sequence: TGTGCCAGCAGTTCCGGGACAGGGGGTCAGCCCCAGCATTTT. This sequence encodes CASSSGTGGQPQHF.

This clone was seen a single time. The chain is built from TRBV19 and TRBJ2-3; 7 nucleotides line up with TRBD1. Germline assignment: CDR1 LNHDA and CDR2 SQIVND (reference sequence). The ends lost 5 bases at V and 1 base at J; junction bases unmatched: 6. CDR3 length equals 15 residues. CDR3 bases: TGTGCCAGTAGTTCAAGGACAGGCCGCACAGATACGCAGTATTTT. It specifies CASSSRTGRTDTQYF.

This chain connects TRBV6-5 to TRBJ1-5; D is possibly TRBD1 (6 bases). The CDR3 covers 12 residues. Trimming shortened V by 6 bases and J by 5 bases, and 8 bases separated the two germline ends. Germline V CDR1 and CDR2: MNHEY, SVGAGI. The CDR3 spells CASRTGYQPQHF. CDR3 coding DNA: TGTGCCAGCAGGACAGGCTATCAGCCCCAGCATTTT.